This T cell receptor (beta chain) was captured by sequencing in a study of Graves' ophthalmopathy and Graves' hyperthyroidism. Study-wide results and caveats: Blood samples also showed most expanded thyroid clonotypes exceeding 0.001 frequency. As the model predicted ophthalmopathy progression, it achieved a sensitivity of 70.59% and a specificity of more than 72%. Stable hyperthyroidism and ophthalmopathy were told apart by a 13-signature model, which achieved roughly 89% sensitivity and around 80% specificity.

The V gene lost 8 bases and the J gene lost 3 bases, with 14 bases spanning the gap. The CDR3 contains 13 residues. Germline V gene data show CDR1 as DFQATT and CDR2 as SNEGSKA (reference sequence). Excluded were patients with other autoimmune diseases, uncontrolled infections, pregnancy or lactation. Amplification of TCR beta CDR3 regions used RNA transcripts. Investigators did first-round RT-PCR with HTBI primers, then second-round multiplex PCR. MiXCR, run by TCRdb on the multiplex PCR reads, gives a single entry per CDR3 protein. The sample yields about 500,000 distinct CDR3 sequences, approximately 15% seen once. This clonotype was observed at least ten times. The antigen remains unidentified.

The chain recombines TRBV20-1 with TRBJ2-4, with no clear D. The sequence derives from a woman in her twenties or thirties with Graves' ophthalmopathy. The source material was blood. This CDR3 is CSPANWGKNIQYF. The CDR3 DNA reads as TGCAGTCCCGCTAACTGGGGCAAAAACATTCAGTACTTC.